This TCR beta chain was obtained from a study of blood T cell repertoires in COVID-19. This clone turned up a few times. Authors' data handling: Estimates of nucleated cell counts were drawn from the amplification of reference gene primers. Sequencing used immunoSEQ multiplex PCR; TCRdb keeps in-frame clones, though not all of them. From that table come the V and J calls and clone size; the DNA was used to work out D and trimming. Of roughly 200,000 clones in the sample, approximately 80% were seen once. V trimming: 0 bases; J trimming: 5 bases; junction bases outside the gene matches: 11. CDR3 length equals 17 residues. Germline lookup yields CDR1 SNHLY and CDR2 FYNNEI.

V and J are TRBV2 and TRBJ1-2; 8 nucleotides agree with TRBD1. The material sequenced was peripheral blood. The sequence derives from a woman aged 50 to 65 with active or convalescent COVID-19. The chain's CDR3 is CASSEALARGPGYGYTF. The CDR3, as DNA: TGTGCCAGCAGTGAAGCGCTAGCCAGGGGGCCTGGATATGGCTACACCTTC.